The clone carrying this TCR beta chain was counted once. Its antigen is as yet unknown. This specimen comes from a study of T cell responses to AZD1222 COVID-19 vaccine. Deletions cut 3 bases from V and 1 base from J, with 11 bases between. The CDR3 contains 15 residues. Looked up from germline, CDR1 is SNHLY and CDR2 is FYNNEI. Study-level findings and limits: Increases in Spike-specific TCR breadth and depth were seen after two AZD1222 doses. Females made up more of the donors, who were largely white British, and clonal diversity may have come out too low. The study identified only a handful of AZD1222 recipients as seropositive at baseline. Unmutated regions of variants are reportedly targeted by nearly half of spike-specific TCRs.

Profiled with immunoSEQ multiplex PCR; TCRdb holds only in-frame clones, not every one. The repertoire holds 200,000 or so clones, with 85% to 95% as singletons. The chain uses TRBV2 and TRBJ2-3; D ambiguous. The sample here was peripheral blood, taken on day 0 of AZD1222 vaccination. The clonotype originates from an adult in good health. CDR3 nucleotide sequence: TGTGCCAGCAGTGAGGACCGGGTTGGCACAGATACGCAGTATTTT. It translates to CASSEDRVGTDTQYF.